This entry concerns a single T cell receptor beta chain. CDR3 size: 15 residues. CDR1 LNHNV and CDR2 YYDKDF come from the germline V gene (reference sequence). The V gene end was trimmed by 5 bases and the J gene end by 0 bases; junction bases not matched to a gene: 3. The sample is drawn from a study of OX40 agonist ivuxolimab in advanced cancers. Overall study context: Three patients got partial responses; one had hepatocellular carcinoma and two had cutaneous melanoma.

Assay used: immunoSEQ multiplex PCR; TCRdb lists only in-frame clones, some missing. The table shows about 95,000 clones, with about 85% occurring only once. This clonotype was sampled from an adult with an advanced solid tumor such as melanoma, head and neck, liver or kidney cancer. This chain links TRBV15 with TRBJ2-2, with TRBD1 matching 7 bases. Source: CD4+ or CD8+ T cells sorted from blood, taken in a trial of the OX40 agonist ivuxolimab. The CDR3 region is CATSRGQTNTGELFF. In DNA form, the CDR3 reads TGTGCCACCAGCCGGGGACAGACGAACACCGGGGAGCTGTTTTTT.